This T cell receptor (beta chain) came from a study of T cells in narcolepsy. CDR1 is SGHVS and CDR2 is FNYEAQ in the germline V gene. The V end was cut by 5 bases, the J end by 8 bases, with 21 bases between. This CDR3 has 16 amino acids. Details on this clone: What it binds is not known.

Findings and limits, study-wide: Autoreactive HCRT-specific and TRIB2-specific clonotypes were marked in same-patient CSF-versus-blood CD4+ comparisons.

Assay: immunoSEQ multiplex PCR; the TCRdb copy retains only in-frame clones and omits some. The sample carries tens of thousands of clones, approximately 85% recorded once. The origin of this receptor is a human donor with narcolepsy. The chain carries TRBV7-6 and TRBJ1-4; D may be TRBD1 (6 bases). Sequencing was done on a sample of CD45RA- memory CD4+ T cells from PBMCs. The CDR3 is CASSHLRQAGGEKLFF. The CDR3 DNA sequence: TGTGCCAGCAGCCACCTTCGACAGGCCGGAGGGGAAAAACTGTTTTTT.